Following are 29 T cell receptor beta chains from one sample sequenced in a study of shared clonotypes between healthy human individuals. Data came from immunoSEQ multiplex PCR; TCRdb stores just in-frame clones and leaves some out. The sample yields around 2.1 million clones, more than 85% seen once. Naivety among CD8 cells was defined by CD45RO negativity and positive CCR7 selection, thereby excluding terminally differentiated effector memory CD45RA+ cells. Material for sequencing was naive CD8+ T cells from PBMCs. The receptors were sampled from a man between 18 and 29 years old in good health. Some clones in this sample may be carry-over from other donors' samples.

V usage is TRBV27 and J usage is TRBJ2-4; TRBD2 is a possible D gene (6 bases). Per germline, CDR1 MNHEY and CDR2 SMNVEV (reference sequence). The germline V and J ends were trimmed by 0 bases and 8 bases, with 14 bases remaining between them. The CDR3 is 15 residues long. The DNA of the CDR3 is TGTGCCAGCAGTTTATCGATGGGGGGAGGAGACATTCAGTACTTC. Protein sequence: CASSLSMGGGDIQYF.

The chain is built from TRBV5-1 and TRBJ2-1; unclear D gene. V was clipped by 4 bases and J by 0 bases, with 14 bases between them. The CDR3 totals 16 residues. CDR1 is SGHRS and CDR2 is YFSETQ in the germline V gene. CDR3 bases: TGCGCCAGCAGCCGATATCTCTCAAGCTCCTACAATGAGCAGTTCTTC. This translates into CASSRYLSSSYNEQFF.

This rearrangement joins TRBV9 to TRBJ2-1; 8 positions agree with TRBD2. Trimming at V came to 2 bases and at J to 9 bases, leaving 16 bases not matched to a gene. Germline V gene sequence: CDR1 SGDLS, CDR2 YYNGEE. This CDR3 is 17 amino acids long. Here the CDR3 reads CASSVTVSGIPSGEQFF. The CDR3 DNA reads TGTGCCAGCAGCGTTACAGTTAGCGGGATCCCCTCGGGTGAGCAGTTCTTC.

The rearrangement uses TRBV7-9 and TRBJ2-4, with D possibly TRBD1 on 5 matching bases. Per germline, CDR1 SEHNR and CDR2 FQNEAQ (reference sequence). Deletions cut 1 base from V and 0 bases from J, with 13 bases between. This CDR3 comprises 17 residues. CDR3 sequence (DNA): TGTGCCAGCAGCTTAGGTCAGGGCTACCTAGCCAAAAACATTCAGTACTTC. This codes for CASSLGQGYLAKNIQYF. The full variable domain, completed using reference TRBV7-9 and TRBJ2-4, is DTGVSQNPRHKITKRGQNVTFRCDPISEHNRLYWYRQTLGQGPEFLTYFQNEAQLEKSRLLSDRFSAERPKGSFSTLEIQRTEQGDSAMYLCASSLGQGYLAKNIQYFGAGTRLSVL.

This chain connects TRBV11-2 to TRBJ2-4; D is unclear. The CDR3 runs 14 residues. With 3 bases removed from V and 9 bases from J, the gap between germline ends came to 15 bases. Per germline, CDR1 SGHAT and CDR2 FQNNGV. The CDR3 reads CASSFSGARSIQYF. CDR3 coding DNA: TGTGCCAGCAGCTTCTCGGGTGCGAGGAGCATTCAGTACTTC.

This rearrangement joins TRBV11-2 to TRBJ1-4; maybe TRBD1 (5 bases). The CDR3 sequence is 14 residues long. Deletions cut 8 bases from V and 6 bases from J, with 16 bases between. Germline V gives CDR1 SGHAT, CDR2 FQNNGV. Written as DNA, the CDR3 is TGTGCCAGCGATTCGGGGAGGGGTTATGAAAAACTGTTTTTT. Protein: CASDSGRGYEKLFF.

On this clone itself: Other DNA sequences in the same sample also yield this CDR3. In DNA, the CDR3 is TGTGCCAGCAGTCCTGGACTAAACACCGGGGAGCTGTTTTTT. This translates into CASSPGLNTGELFF. The chain joins TRBV27 to TRBJ2-2; TRBD2 might be the D (6 bases). The CDR3 consists of 14 residues. Per the germline V gene, CDR1 is MNHEY and CDR2 is SMNVEV (reference sequence). The V gene lost 5 bases and the J gene lost 2 bases, with 9 bases spanning the gap.

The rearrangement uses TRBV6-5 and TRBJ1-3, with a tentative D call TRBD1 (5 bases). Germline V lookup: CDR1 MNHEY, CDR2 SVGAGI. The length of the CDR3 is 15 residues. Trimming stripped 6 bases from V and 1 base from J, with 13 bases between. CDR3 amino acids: CASRTGTTSGNTIYF. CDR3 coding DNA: TGTGCCAGCAGGACCGGGACTACATCTGGAAACACCATATATTTT.

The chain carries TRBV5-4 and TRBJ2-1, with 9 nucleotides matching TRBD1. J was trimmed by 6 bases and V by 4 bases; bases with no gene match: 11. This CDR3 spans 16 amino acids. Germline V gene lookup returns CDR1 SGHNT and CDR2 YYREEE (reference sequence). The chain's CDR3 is CASSASNTGGFNEQFF. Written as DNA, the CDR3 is TGTGCCAGCAGCGCATCAAATACAGGGGGCTTCAATGAGCAGTTCTTC. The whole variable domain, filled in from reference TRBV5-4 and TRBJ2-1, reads ETGVTQSPTHLIKTRGQQVTLRCSSQSGHNTVSWYQQALGQGPQFIFQYYREEENGRGNFPPRFSGLQFPNYSSELNVNALELDDSALYLCASSASNTGGFNEQFFGPGTRLTVL.

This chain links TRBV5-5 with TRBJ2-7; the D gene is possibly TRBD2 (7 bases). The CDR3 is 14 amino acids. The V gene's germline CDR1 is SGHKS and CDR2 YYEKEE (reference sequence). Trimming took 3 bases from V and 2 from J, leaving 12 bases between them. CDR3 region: CASSWEGQPYEQYF. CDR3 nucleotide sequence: TGTGCCAGCAGCTGGGAGGGACAACCCTACGAGCAGTACTTC.

The CDR3, as DNA: TGTGCCACCAGCAGGGGGGGATTAGAGGAAAAACTGTTTTTT. Its translation is CATSRGGLEEKLFF. The V gene is TRBV15, the J gene TRBJ1-4; TRBD1 is a possible D gene (5 bases). The V and J ends lost 3 bases and 8 bases respectively, with 13 bases between them. The CDR3 loop spans 14 amino acids. The germline CDR1 and CDR2 sequences are LNHNV and YYDKDF (reference sequence).

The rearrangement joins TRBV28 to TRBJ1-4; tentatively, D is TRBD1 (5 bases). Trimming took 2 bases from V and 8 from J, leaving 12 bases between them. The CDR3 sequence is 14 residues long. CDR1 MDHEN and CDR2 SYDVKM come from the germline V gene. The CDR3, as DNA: TGTGCCAGCAGTTTACAGGGATTGGAGGAAAAACTGTTTTTT. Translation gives CASSLQGLEEKLFF.

The CDR3 here is CATSREQGAYTGELFF. Written as DNA, the CDR3 is TGTGCCACCAGCAGAGAACAGGGGGCTTACACCGGGGAGCTGTTTTTT. J is TRBJ2-2 and V is TRBV15; 9 bases are shared with TRBD1. The CDR3 contains 16 residues. Germline V gene sequence: CDR1 LNHNV, CDR2 YYDKDF (reference sequence). V trimming: 0 bases; J trimming: 3 bases; junction bases outside the gene matches: 2.

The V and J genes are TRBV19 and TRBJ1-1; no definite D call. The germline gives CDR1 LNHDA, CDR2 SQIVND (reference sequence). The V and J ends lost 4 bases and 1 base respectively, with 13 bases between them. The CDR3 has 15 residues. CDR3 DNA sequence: TGTGCCAGTAGTACCTATGTAAGGCAGAACACTGAAGCTTTCTTT. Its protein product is CASSTYVRQNTEAFF.

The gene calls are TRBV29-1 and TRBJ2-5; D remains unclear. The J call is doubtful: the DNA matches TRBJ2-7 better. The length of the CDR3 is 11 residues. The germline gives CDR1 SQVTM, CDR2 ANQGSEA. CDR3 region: CSGVYSYEQYF. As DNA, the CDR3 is TGCAGCGGGGTTTACTCCTACGAGCAGTACTTC.

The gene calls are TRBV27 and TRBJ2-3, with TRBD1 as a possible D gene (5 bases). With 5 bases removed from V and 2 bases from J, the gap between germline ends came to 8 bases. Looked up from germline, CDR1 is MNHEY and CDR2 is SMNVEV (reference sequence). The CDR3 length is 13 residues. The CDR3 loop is CASSRQNTDTQYF. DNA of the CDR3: TGTGCCAGCAGTCGACAGAACACAGATACGCAGTATTTT.

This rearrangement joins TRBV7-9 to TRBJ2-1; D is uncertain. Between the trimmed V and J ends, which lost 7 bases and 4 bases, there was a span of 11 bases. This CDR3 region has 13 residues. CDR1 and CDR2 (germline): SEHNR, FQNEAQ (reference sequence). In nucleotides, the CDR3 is TGTGCCAGCACGATGGACCCTTACAATGAGCAGTTCTTC. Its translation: CASTMDPYNEQFF.

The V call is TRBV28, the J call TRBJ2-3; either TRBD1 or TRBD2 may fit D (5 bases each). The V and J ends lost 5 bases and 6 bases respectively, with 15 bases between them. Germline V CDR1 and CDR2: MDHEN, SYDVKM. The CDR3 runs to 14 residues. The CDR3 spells CASSKSRGRDTQYF. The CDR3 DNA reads TGTGCCAGCAGTAAATCCCGGGGCAGGGATACGCAGTATTTT.

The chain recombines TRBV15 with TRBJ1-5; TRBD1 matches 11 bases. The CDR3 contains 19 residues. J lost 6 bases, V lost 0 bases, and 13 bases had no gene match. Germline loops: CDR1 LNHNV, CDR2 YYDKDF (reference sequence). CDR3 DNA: TGTGCCACCAGCAGAGATTCGGTATACGGACAGGGGGCATCTCAGCCCCAGCATTTT. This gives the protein CATSRDSVYGQGASQPQHF. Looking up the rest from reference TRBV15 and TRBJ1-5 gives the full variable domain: DAMVIQNPRYQVTQFGKPVTLSCSQTLNHNVMYWYQQKSSQAPKLLFHYYDKDFNNEADTPDNFQSRRPNTSFCFLDIRSPGLGDTAMYLCATSRDSVYGQGASQPQHFGDGTRLSIL.

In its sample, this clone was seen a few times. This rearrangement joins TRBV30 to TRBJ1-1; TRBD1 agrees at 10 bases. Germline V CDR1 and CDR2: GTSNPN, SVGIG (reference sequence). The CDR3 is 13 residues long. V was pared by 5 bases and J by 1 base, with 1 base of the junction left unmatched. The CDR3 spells CAWGQGGNTEAFF. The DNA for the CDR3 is TGTGCCTGGGGACAGGGGGGGAACACTGAAGCTTTCTTT.

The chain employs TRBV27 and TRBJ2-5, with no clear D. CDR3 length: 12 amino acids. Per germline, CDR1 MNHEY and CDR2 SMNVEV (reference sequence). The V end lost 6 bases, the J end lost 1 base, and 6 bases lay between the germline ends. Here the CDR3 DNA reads TGTGCCAGCAGCAAGGGCCAAGAGACCCAGTACTTC. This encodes CASSKGQETQYF.

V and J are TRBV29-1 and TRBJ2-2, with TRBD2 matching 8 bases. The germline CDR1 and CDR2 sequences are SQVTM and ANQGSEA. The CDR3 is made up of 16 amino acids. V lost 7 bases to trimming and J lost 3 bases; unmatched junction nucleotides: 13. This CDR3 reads CSGVLAEKPHTGELFF. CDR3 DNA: TGCAGCGGGGTACTAGCGGAAAAACCTCACACCGGGGAGCTGTTTTTT.

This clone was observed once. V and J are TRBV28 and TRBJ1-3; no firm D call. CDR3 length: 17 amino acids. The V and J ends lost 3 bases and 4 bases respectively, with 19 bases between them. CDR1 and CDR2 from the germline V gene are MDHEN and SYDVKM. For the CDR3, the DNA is TGTGCCAGCAGTTTTCGTTACGGGGTAAAGTCCGGAAACACCATATATTTT. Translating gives CASSFRYGVKSGNTIYF.

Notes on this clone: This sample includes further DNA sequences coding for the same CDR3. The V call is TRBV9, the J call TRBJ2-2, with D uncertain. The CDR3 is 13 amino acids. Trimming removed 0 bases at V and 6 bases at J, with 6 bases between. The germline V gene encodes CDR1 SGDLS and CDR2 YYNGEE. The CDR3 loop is CASSVARAGELFF. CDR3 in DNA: TGTGCCAGCAGCGTAGCTAGGGCCGGGGAGCTGTTTTTT.

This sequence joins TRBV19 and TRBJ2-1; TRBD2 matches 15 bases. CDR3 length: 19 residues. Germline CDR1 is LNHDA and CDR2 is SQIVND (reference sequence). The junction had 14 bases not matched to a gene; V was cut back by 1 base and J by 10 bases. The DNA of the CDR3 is TGTGCCAGTAGTATAGTGTACGGACTAGCGGGAGGGCCGCAATACGAGCAGTTCTTC. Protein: CASSIVYGLAGGPQYEQFF.

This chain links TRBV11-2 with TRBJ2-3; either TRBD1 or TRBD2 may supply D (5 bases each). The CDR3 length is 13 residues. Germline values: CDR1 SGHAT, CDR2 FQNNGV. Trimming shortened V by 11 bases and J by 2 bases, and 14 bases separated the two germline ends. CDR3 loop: CASRDRLTDTQYF. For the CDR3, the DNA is TGTGCCTCCCGGGACCGACTCACAGATACGCAGTATTTT.

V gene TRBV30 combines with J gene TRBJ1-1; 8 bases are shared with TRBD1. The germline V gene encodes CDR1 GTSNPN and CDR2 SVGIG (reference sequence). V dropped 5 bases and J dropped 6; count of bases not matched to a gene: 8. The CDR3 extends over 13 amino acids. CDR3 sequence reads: CAWDGQGGAEAFF. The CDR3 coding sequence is TGTGCCTGGGACGGACAGGGCGGGGCTGAAGCTTTCTTT.

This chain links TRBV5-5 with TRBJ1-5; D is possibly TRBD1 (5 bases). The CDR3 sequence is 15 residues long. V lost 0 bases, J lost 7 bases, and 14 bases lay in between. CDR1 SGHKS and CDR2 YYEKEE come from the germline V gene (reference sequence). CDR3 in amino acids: CASSLGGRVAQPQHF. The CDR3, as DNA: TGTGCCAGCAGCTTGGGGGGCAGGGTGGCCCAGCCCCAGCATTTT.

The CDR3 DNA is TGCGCCAGCAGTCATCCCGGGACAGGGGTCAATCAGCCCCAGCATTTT. It translates to CASSHPGTGVNQPQHF. V gene TRBV23-1 combines with J gene TRBJ1-5, with 10 bases fitting TRBD1. TRBV23-1 is given ORF status, its function remaining uncertain. V was clipped by 3 bases and J by 3 bases; unmatched bases: 5. This CDR3 has 16 amino acids.